One and the same sample provided the 26 T cell receptor beta chains below, sequenced in a study of shared clonotypes between healthy human individuals. Naive CD8 cells, CD45RO-negative and positively selected for CCR7, excluded terminally differentiated effector memory CD45RA+ cells. Sequenced by immunoSEQ multiplex PCR; TCRdb stores in-frame clones only, minus some. Counted here are about 2.1 million clones, 85% to 95% occurring once; the ten biggest clones make up about 1.8%. The material sequenced was naive CD8+ T cells from PBMCs. Receptors were obtained from a man aged 18 to 35 in good health. Some clones in this sample may be carry-over from other donors' samples.

The chain employs TRBV9 and TRBJ2-1, with D hard to call. Germline V gives CDR1 SGDLS, CDR2 YYNGEE. V dropped 4 bases and J dropped 10 bases, with 15 bases sitting between them. The CDR3 is made up of 13 amino acids. CDR3 nucleotides: TGTGCCAGCAGCCCCTCGGGCCTAGACGAGCAGTTCTTC. As protein: CASSPSGLDEQFF.

The chain combines TRBV6-5 with TRBJ2-5, with a possible D match to TRBD1 (6 bases). The DNA end is a closer match to TRBJ2-7, so the J assignment may be wrong. The CDR3 covers 13 residues. The germline gives CDR1 MNHEY, CDR2 SVGAGI. Written as DNA, the CDR3 is TGTGCCAGCAGTGGACAGCTGGACTACGAGCAGTACTTC. Its protein product is CASSGQLDYEQYF.

The V and J genes are TRBV27 and TRBJ2-6, with no clear D. V was clipped by 3 bases and J by 0 bases, with 3 bases between them. CDR3 size: 14 residues. Per the germline V gene, CDR1 is MNHEY and CDR2 is SMNVEV (reference sequence). The CDR3 here is CASSFASGANVLTF. The CDR3, as DNA: TGTGCCAGCAGTTTTGCCTCTGGGGCCAACGTCCTGACTTTC. The entire variable domain, with the rest obtained from reference TRBV27 and TRBJ2-6, is as follows: EAQVTQNPRYLITVTGKKLTVTCSQNMNHEYMSWYRQDPGLGLRQIYYSMNVEVTDKGDVPEGYKVSRKEKRNFPLILESPSPNQTSLYFCASSFASGANVLTFGAGSRLTVL.

The chain has TRBV11-3 and TRBJ2-7; D is perhaps TRBD1 or TRBD2 (5 bases each). CDR1 is SGHNT, CDR2 YENEEA, per germline. The V end lost 5 bases, the J end lost 6 bases, and 11 bases lay between the germline ends. This CDR3 comprises 12 residues. Here the CDR3 reads CASSQKRGEQYF. For the CDR3, the DNA is TGTGCCAGCAGCCAGAAGAGGGGCGAGCAGTACTTC.

This clone was observed once. This rearrangement joins TRBV29-1 to TRBJ2-7, with D tentatively TRBD1 (6 bases). Germline CDR1 SQVTM, CDR2 ANQGSEA. The ends were cut back, 7 bases at V and 2 bases at J, with 12 bases in the middle. This CDR3 is 12 amino acids long. The CDR3, as DNA: TGCAGCGCCGGGACACGGACCTACGAGCAGTACTTC. This codes for CSAGTRTYEQYF.

V is TRBV13 and J is TRBJ2-7, with 9 bases that match TRBD2. CDR3 length: 13 amino acids. Trimming at V came to 4 bases and at J to 9 bases, leaving 7 bases not matched to a gene. CDR1 PRHDT and CDR2 FYEKMQ come from the germline V gene (reference sequence). The CDR3 nucleotides read TGTGCCAGCAGCTATAAGGAGCGGGAGGCGCAGTACTTC. Translation gives CASSYKEREAQYF. Together with reference TRBV13 and TRBJ2-7, the CDR3 gives the full variable domain: AAGVIQSPRHLIKEKRETATLKCYPIPRHDTVYWYQQGPGQDPQFLISFYEKMQSDKGSIPDRFSAQQFSDYHSELNMSSLELGDSALYFCASSYKEREAQYFGPGTRLTVT.

This chain connects TRBV27 to TRBJ1-3; D is perhaps TRBD1 (5 bases). V lost 6 bases and J 0 bases, leaving 12 bases between the germline ends. CDR3 length: 15 residues. Germline V CDR1 and CDR2: MNHEY, SMNVEV (reference sequence). CDR3 sequence reads: CASRGGISSGNTIYF. For the CDR3, the DNA is TGTGCCAGCAGGGGGGGTATTTCCTCTGGAAACACCATATATTTT.

CDR3 sequence: CATQDRGGNQPQHF. The CDR3 bases are TGTGCCACACAAGACAGGGGCGGCAATCAGCCCCAGCATTTT. The rearrangement uses TRBV10-3 and TRBJ1-5; 8 bases match TRBD1. In germline, CDR1 is ENHRY, CDR2 SYGVKD. The CDR3 totals 14 residues. The V gene end was trimmed by 10 bases and the J gene end by 2 bases; junction bases not matched to a gene: 7.

This chain connects TRBV18 to TRBJ2-3, with 9 nucleotides matching TRBD1. J gave up 2 bases and V 4 bases, and 16 bases lay outside the gene matches. The CDR3 contains 19 residues. The V gene's germline CDR1 is KGHSH and CDR2 LQKENI. CDR3 region: CASSRPGQGASIFTDTQYF. CDR3 bases: TGTGCCAGCTCACGCCCGGGACAGGGAGCCTCTATATTCACAGATACGCAGTATTTT.

The chain combines TRBV7-9 with TRBJ2-7; D perhaps matches TRBD1 (6 bases). The germline V gene has CDR1 SEHNR and CDR2 FQNEAQ (reference sequence). Between the trimmed V and J ends, which lost 1 base and 6 bases, there was a span of 10 bases. The CDR3 is 13 amino acids. CDR3 in DNA: TGTGCCAGCAGCTTAGTTGGGGGCAGCGAGCAGTACTTC. Translation: CASSLVGGSEQYF.

CDR3 loop: CAGQAGPNTEAFF. DNA of the CDR3: TGTGCCGGCCAAGCGGGGCCGAACACTGAAGCTTTCTTT. V usage is TRBV6-5 and J usage is TRBJ1-1; maybe TRBD1 (5 bases). V shed 11 bases and J shed 1 base, with 14 bases lying between them. The CDR3 is 13 amino acids. Germline lookup yields CDR1 MNHEY and CDR2 SVGAGI.

This clone was detected once. The V gene is TRBV27, the J gene TRBJ1-2; unclear D gene. CDR1 and CDR2 (germline): MNHEY, SMNVEV (reference sequence). There are 13 residues in the CDR3. Trimming took 4 bases from V and 6 from J, leaving 12 bases between them. The CDR3 sequence is CASSSTGANGYTF. In DNA, the CDR3 is TGTGCCAGCAGTTCCACGGGCGCAAATGGCTACACCTTC.

This chain joins TRBV7-3 and TRBJ1-1, with D unclear. CDR1 and CDR2 from the germline V gene are SGHTA and FQGTGA. Trimming pared 2 bases from V and 4 bases from J, leaving 14 bases between. This CDR3 spans 15 amino acids. The CDR3: CASSLLRVVGTEAFF. The CDR3 DNA follows: TGTGCCAGCAGCTTACTAAGAGTAGTGGGCACTGAAGCTTTCTTT.

On this clone itself: This CDR3 is also generated by other DNA sequences in the sample. The V gene is TRBV9, the J gene TRBJ2-2, with D perhaps TRBD1 (5 bases). This CDR3 has 14 residues. V was clipped by 0 bases and J by 6 bases, with 9 bases between them. The V gene's germline CDR1 is SGDLS and CDR2 YYNGEE. The CDR3 DNA reads TGTGCCAGCAGCGTAGGGCTAGGGGCCGGGGAGCTGTTTTTT. Translated: CASSVGLGAGELFF. The complete variable domain, with remaining parts taken from reference TRBV9 and TRBJ2-2, reads DSGVTQTPKHLITATGQRVTLRCSPRSGDLSVYWYQQSLDQGLQFLIQYYNGEERAKGNILERFSAQQFPDLHSELNLSSLELGDSALYFCASSVGLGAGELFFGEGSRLTVL.

The CDR3: CASSSGQGKGDGYTF. The CDR3 nucleotides are TGTGCCAGCAGCTCGGGACAGGGGAAAGGGGATGGCTACACCTTC. This chain joins TRBV7-9 and TRBJ1-2; 10 bases fit TRBD1. V lost 4 bases and J lost 6; bases outside the gene matches: 8. This CDR3 has 15 residues. In germline, CDR1 is SEHNR, CDR2 FQNEAQ (reference sequence).

V gene TRBV27 combines with J gene TRBJ2-2, with 8 bases aligning to TRBD1. This CDR3 has 16 amino acids. Unmatched junction bases numbered 8, after V lost 7 bases and J lost 1 base. Per the germline V gene, CDR1 is MNHEY and CDR2 is SMNVEV (reference sequence). The CDR3 coding sequence is TGTGCCAGCATTAGCCGCGGACAGGGGAACACCGGGGAGCTGTTTTTT. It encodes CASISRGQGNTGELFF.

The rearrangement uses TRBV27 and TRBJ1-1; 7 bases are a match to TRBD1. CDR1 MNHEY and CDR2 SMNVEV come from the germline V gene (reference sequence). V trimming: 5 bases; J trimming: 6 bases; junction bases outside the gene matches: 6. The CDR3 totals 13 residues. DNA for the CDR3: TGTGCCAGCAGTACCCGACAGGGCTCTGAAGCTTTCTTT. Encoded protein: CASSTRQGSEAFF.

The chain links TRBV28 to TRBJ1-1; D remains ambiguous. Germline lookup yields CDR1 MDHEN and CDR2 SYDVKM. The CDR3 has 18 amino acids. V was shortened by 11 bases and J by 3 bases, with 31 bases between the two germline ends. CDR3 loop: CAATWAVPGFFQDTEAFF. The CDR3 DNA follows: TGTGCCGCCACCTGGGCAGTCCCGGGTTTCTTTCAAGACACTGAAGCTTTCTTT.

This clone came up a few times. This same CDR3 is encoded by further DNA sequences in the sample. The chain couples TRBV27 to TRBJ2-7; D might be TRBD1 (5 bases). V shed 4 bases and J shed 0 bases, with 7 bases lying between them. CDR3 size: 13 residues. Germline V lookup: CDR1 MNHEY, CDR2 SMNVEV (reference sequence). The CDR3 bases are TGTGCCAGCAGTTGGGGCAGCTCCTACGAGCAGTACTTC. Translating gives CASSWGSSYEQYF.

The V gene is TRBV5-1, the J gene TRBJ1-1; TRBD1 matches at 7 bases. V was pared by 0 bases and J by 4 bases, with 3 bases of the junction left unmatched. Germline V gene lookup returns CDR1 SGHRS and CDR2 YFSETQ. The CDR3 has 14 residues. CDR3 in DNA: TGCGCCAGCAGCTTGGACAGGGGCCCCACTGAAGCTTTCTTT. Translated, it gives CASSLDRGPTEAFF.

The chain employs TRBV9 and TRBJ1-2; 8 positions match TRBD1. Germline assignment: CDR1 SGDLS and CDR2 YYNGEE. The CDR3 extends over 14 amino acids. The J segment lost 8 bases and the V segment lost 4 bases, leaving 10 bases of the junction unmatched. CDR3 sequence (DNA): TGTGCCAGCAGCACCTCAGGGGGCGCGACCGGCTACACCTTC. This translates into CASSTSGGATGYTF.

This chain connects TRBV29-1 to TRBJ2-5, with unresolved D. Trimming removed 5 bases at V and 3 bases at J, with 4 bases between. Germline lookup yields CDR1 SQVTM and CDR2 ANQGSEA. CDR3 length: 10 amino acids. CDR3 sequence (DNA): TGCAGCGTTCATGAAGAGACCCAGTACTTC. This sequence encodes CSVHEETQYF.

V usage is TRBV10-1 and J usage is TRBJ2-7, with 9 bases fitting TRBD1. Trimming cost V 5 bases and J 1 base; bases outside gene matches: 6. The CDR3 covers 15 residues. In germline, CDR1 is WNHNN, CDR2 SYGVQD (reference sequence). The CDR3 coding sequence is TGCGCCAGCAGTAACGTCGGGACAGGGTCCTACGAGCAGTACTTC. Translated, it gives CASSNVGTGSYEQYF.

The chain uses TRBV7-2 and TRBJ2-2; TRBD2 is a possible D gene (6 bases). Deletions cut 3 bases from V and 3 bases from J, with 8 bases between. The CDR3 runs 14 residues. Per the germline V gene, CDR1 is SGHTA and CDR2 is FQGNSA. CDR3 sequence (DNA): TGTGCCAGCAGCTTCGGACTATACACCGGGGAGCTGTTTTTT. It yields the protein CASSFGLYTGELFF.

V usage is TRBV30 and J usage is TRBJ2-5, with D maybe TRBD1 (6 bases). The DNA end favors TRBJ2-7, so the J call may be wrong. This CDR3 is built from 11 residues. Germline loops: CDR1 GTSNPN, CDR2 SVGIG (reference sequence). CDR3 residues: CAWGDTYEQYF. The CDR3 DNA reads as TGTGCCTGGGGGGACACCTACGAGCAGTACTTC.

Only one count was recorded for this clone. The chain uses TRBV5-6 and TRBJ2-7, with TRBD2 identical over 10 bases. This CDR3 is 18 amino acids long. J gave up 5 bases and V 5 bases, and 19 bases lay outside the gene matches. The germline CDR1 and CDR2 sequences are SGHDT and YYEEEE. The CDR3 sequence: CASSFYLRTSGESDEQYF. CDR3 DNA sequence: TGTGCCAGCAGTTTCTATTTACGGACTAGCGGAGAATCGGACGAGCAGTACTTC.